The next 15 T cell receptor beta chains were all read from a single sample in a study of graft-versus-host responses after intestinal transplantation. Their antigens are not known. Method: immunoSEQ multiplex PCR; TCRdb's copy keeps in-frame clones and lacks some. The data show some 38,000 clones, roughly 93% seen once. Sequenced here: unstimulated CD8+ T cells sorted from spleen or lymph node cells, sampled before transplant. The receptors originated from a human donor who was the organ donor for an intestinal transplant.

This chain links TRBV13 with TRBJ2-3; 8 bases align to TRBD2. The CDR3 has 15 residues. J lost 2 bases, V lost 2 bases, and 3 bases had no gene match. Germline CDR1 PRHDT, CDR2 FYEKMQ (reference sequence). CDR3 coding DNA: TGTGCCAGCAGCTTATCACTAGCGGACACAGATACGCAGTATTTT. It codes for CASSLSLADTDTQYF. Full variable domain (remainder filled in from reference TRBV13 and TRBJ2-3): AAGVIQSPRHLIKEKRETATLKCYPIPRHDTVYWYQQGPGQDPQFLISFYEKMQSDKGSIPDRFSAQQFSDYHSELNMSSLELGDSALYFCASSLSLADTDTQYFGPGTRLTVL.

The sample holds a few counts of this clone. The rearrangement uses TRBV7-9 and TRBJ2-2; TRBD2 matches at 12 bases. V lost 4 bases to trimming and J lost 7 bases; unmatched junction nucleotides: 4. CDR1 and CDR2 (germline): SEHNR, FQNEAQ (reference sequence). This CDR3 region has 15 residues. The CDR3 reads CASSSSGRAFGELFF. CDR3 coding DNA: TGTGCCAGCAGCTCTAGCGGGAGGGCCTTCGGGGAGCTGTTTTTT.

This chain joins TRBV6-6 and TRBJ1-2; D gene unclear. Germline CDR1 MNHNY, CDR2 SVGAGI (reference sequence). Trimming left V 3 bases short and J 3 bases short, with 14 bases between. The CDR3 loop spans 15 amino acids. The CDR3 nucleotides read TGTGCCAGCAGTTATACGGGTGAGGGTTACTATGGCTACACCTTC. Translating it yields CASSYTGEGYYGYTF.

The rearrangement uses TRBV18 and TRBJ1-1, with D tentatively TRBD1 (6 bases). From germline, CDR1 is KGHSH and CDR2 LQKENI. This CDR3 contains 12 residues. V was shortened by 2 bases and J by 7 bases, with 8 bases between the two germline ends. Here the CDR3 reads CASSPGGLEAFF. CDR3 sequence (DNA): TGTGCCAGCTCACCAGGGGGCCTTGAAGCTTTCTTT.

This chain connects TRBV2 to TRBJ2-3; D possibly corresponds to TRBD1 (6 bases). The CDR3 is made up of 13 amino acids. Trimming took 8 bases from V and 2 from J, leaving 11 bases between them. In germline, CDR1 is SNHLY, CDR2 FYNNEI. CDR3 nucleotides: TGTGCCAGCGTAGGACAGTTCACAGATACGCAGTATTTT. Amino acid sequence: CASVGQFTDTQYF.

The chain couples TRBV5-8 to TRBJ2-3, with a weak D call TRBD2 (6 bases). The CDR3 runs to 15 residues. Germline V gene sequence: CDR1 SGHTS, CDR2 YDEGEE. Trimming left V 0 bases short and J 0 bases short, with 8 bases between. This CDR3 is CASSLDGTSTDTQYF. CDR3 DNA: TGTGCCAGCAGCTTGGACGGGACTAGCACAGATACGCAGTATTTT.

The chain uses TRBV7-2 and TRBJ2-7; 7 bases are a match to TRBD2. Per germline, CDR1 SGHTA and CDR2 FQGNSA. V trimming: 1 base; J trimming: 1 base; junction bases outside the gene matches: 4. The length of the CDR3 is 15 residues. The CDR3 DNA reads TGTGCCAGCAGCTTAGGGATAGCGGGTTCCTACGAGCAGTACTTC. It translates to CASSLGIAGSYEQYF.

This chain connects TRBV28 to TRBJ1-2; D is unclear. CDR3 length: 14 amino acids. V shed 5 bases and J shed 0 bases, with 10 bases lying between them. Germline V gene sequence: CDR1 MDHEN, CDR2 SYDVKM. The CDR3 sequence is CASSPVGSNYGYTF. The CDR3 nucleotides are TGTGCCAGCAGTCCTGTAGGGTCTAACTATGGCTACACCTTC.

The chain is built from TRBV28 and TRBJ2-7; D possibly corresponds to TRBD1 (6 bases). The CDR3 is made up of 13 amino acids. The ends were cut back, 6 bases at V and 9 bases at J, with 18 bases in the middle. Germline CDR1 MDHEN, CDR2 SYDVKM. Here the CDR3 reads CASSTQGSRRQYF. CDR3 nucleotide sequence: TGTGCCAGCAGCACACAGGGTTCGCGGAGGCAGTACTTC.

The CDR3 nucleotides read TGTGCCAGCAGACCTCACTCAGGGTACAATGAGCAGTTCTTC. Translated, it gives CASRPHSGYNEQFF. V and J are TRBV28 and TRBJ2-1; tentatively, D is TRBD1 (5 bases). The CDR3 sequence is 14 residues long. Germline-derived CDR1 and CDR2 are MDHEN and SYDVKM. With 6 bases removed from V and 4 bases from J, the gap between germline ends came to 13 bases.

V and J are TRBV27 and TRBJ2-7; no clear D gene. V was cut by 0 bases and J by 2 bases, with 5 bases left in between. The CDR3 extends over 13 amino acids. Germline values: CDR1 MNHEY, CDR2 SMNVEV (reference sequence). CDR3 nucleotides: TGTGCCAGCAGTTTATCCCCCCCCTACGAGCAGTACTTC. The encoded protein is CASSLSPPYEQYF.

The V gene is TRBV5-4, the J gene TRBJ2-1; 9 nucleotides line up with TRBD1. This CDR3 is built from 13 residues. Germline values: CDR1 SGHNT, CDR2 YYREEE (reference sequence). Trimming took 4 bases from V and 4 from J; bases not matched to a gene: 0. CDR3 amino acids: CASSDRGYNEQFF. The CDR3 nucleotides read TGTGCCAGCAGCGACAGGGGGTACAATGAGCAGTTCTTC.

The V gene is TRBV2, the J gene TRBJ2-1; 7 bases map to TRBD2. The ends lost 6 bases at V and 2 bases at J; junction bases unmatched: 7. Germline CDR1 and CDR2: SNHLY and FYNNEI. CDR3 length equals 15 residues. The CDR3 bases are TGTGCCAGCAGGAACACCGGGACTACCTACAATGAGCAGTTCTTC. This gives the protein CASRNTGTTYNEQFF. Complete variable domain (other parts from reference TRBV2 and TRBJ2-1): EPEVTQTPSHQVTQMGQEVILRCVPISNHLYFYWYRQILGQKVEFLVSFYNNEISEKSEIFDDQFSVERPDGSNFTLKIRSTKLEDSAMYFCASRNTGTTYNEQFFGPGTRLTVL.

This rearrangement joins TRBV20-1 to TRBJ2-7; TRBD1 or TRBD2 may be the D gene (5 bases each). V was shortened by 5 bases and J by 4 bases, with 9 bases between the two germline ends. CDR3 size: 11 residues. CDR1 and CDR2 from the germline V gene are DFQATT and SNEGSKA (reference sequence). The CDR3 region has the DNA TGCAGTGCTCAGAGGGGTTACGAGCAGTACTTC. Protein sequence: CSAQRGYEQYF.

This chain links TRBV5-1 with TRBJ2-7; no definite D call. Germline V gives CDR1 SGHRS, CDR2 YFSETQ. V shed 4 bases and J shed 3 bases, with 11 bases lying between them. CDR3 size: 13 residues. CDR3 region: CASSPQQRYEQYF. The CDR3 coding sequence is TGCGCCAGCAGCCCCCAACAGCGCTACGAGCAGTACTTC.